Following are 30 T cell receptor beta chains from one sample sequenced in a study of cytomegalovirus exposure and HLA in healthy donors. PCR involved 60 Vbeta and 13 Jbeta primers. Profiled with immunoSEQ multiplex PCR; TCRdb holds only in-frame clones, not every one. The table lists about 120,000 clones, 7% to 9.5% of them singletons. The sequencing sample was made of PBMCs. The receptors originated from a woman in her thirties or forties in good health and CMV-seropositive.

This clone has just a few counts. The sample contains more than one DNA sequence encoding this CDR3. V usage is TRBV5-6 and J usage is TRBJ2-7; the D gene is possibly TRBD1 (6 bases). With 6 bases removed from V and 5 bases from J, the gap between germline ends came to 18 bases. CDR3 length equals 14 residues. Germline-derived CDR1 and CDR2 are SGHDT and YYEEEE. The CDR3 sequence: CASTLDGRGHEQYF. DNA for the CDR3: TGTGCCAGCACCCTAGATGGCAGGGGCCACGAGCAGTACTTC.

This clone was recorded a few times. The CDR3 region has the DNA TGCGCCAGCAGTTCCGGGACTAGCGGCTCCTACGAGCAGTACTTC. Its translation is CASSSGTSGSYEQYF. This chain connects TRBV5-1 to TRBJ2-7, with TRBD2 identical over 11 bases. The V and J ends lost 5 bases and 0 bases, in that order; junction bases with no gene match: 4. The CDR3 has 15 residues. Germline CDR1 SGHRS, CDR2 YFSETQ.

This clone occurred a few times. This CDR3 reads CASSAGDNEKLFF. In DNA, the CDR3 is TGCGCCAGCAGTGCCGGGGATAATGAAAAACTGTTTTTT. This sequence joins TRBV5-1 and TRBJ1-4; D ambiguous. The V gene lost 5 bases and the J gene lost 4 bases, with 9 bases spanning the gap. The CDR3 has 13 amino acids. Germline loops: CDR1 SGHRS, CDR2 YFSETQ.

This rearrangement joins TRBV27 to TRBJ2-7, with 7 bases matching TRBD1. The CDR3 totals 15 residues. V lost 5 bases and J lost 2; bases outside the gene matches: 9. Germline-derived CDR1 and CDR2 are MNHEY and SMNVEV (reference sequence). CDR3: CASSTPGTEPYEQYF. The CDR3 bases are TGTGCCAGCAGTACCCCCGGGACAGAGCCCTACGAGCAGTACTTC.

With respect to this clone: The CDR3 end shows no conserved phenylalanine or tryptophan, and so a read error is likely. The CDR3 region has the DNA TGTGCCAGCACAGGGGGACAGGGGAACTATGGCTACACCGTC. Encoded protein: CASTGGQGNYGYTV. The chain links TRBV2 to TRBJ1-2; the match to TRBD1 covers 10 bases. The CDR3 contains 14 residues. Trimming at V came to 7 bases and at J to 2 bases, leaving 4 bases not matched to a gene. The germline CDR1 and CDR2 sequences are SNHLY and FYNNEI.

A remark on this clone: The junction and the germline gene differ at one end; a read error may be behind it. The rearrangement uses TRBV7-8 and TRBJ1-2; D possibly corresponds to TRBD1 (6 bases). Germline CDR1 is SGHVS and CDR2 is FQNEAQ. This CDR3 contains 13 residues. CDR3 nucleotides: TGTGCCAGCAGCGTAGCGGGGGCAGATGGCTACACCTTC. Translated, it gives CASSVAGADGYTF.

The rearrangement links TRBV6-1 to TRBJ2-7; 11 bases align to TRBD1. Germline V gene lookup returns CDR1 MNHNS and CDR2 SASEGT. The CDR3 runs to 15 residues. V shed 6 bases and J 3 bases; nucleotides not matched to a gene: 7. CDR3 DNA sequence: TGTGCCAGCAGCGGACAGGGGGCCTTCCTCTACGAGCAGTACTTC. Translation: CASSGQGAFLYEQYF.

The rearrangement uses TRBV7-8 and TRBJ2-5; 7 nucleotides agree with TRBD2. Germline CDR1 and CDR2: SGHVS and FQNEAQ. Trimming took 4 bases from V and 1 from J; bases not matched to a gene: 3. The CDR3 consists of 14 residues. The CDR3 protein is CASSSLAVQETQYF. DNA of the CDR3: TGTGCCAGCAGCTCTCTAGCGGTCCAAGAGACCCAGTACTTC.

There are a few counts of this clone. The genes are TRBV5-1 and TRBJ1-1; D is uncertain. This CDR3 has 15 amino acids. Germline CDR1 is SGHRS and CDR2 is YFSETQ. V dropped 0 bases and J dropped 1 base, with 10 bases sitting between them. For the CDR3, the DNA is TGCGCCAGCAGCTTGGTTGCGGGATCGAACACTGAAGCTTTCTTT. Its protein is CASSLVAGSNTEAFF.

In its sample, this clone was seen a few times. The V call is TRBV5-4, the J call TRBJ2-3; 8 bases match TRBD1. The CDR3 extends over 15 amino acids. Germline CDR1 reads SGHNT; CDR2 reads YYREEE (reference sequence). Germline trimming cut 4 bases from V and 4 bases from J; bases unmatched to any gene: 8. CDR3 region: CASSRIGQGADTQYF. The CDR3 DNA sequence: TGTGCCAGCAGCCGAATCGGACAGGGCGCAGATACGCAGTATTTT. The full variable domain, rest sourced from reference TRBV5-4 and TRBJ2-3, is ETGVTQSPTHLIKTRGQQVTLRCSSQSGHNTVSWYQQALGQGPQFIFQYYREEENGRGNFPPRFSGLQFPNYSSELNVNALELDDSALYLCASSRIGQGADTQYFGPGTRLTVL.

This clone came up a few times. V is TRBV7-9 and J is TRBJ2-2, with unresolved D. The germline CDR1 and CDR2 sequences are SEHNR and FQNEAQ (reference sequence). The CDR3 spans 13 residues. Trimming removed 2 bases from V and 5 bases from J, with 6 bases in between. In DNA, the CDR3 is TGTGCCAGCAGCTTAATGCGGACCGGGGAGCTGTTTTTT. It translates to CASSLMRTGELFF.

The chain uses TRBV6-5 and TRBJ1-2; D gene uncertain. Germline V CDR1 and CDR2: MNHEY, SVGAGI. V was shortened by 2 bases and J by 3 bases, with 16 bases between the two germline ends. This CDR3 spans 16 amino acids. The CDR3 region is CASSYRRRWGDYGYTF. In DNA, the CDR3 is TGTGCCAGCAGTTACAGGCGCAGGTGGGGAGACTATGGCTACACCTTC.

This clone was observed a handful of times. The V call is TRBV11-2, the J call TRBJ2-3, with TRBD2 as a possible D gene (5 bases). Trimming shortened V by 3 bases and J by 2 bases, and 9 bases separated the two germline ends. The CDR3 extends over 14 amino acids. Germline CDR1 SGHAT, CDR2 FQNNGV. CDR3 region: CASSLRANTDTQYF. In nucleotides, the CDR3 is TGTGCCAGCAGCTTGAGGGCGAACACAGATACGCAGTATTTT.

The chain carries TRBV7-2 and TRBJ1-1; TRBD1 is a possible D gene (6 bases). Germline V gene sequence: CDR1 SGHTA, CDR2 FQGNSA. Trimming removed 0 bases from V and 3 bases from J, with 8 bases in between. The CDR3 is 14 residues long. The CDR3 coding sequence is TGTGCCAGCAGCTTAGCGGGGGCGTACACTGAAGCTTTCTTT. Protein sequence: CASSLAGAYTEAFF.

This chain's CDR3 is CASTESGGAYEQYF. Here the CDR3 DNA reads TGTGCCAGCACCGAGTCAGGGGGTGCCTACGAGCAGTACTTC. The chain is built from TRBV2 and TRBJ2-7, with 7 bases that match TRBD1. This CDR3 spans 14 amino acids. CDR1 and CDR2 from the germline V gene are SNHLY and FYNNEI. Trimming cost V 7 bases and J 2 bases; bases outside gene matches: 8.

In regard to this clone: The conserved final phenylalanine or tryptophan is absent from the CDR3, which likely points to a read error. This rearrangement joins TRBV5-1 to TRBJ1-1; tentatively, D is TRBD1 (5 bases). The germline CDR1 and CDR2 sequences are SGHRS and YFSETQ. The V gene lost 0 bases and the J gene lost 5 bases, with 11 bases spanning the gap. The CDR3 has 14 residues. Here the CDR3 DNA reads TGCGCCAGCAGCTTGGGCGGGGGAAGGACTGAAGCTTTCGTT. Translation: CASSLGGGRTEAFV.

The table lists this clone with a few counts. The rearrangement joins TRBV7-6 to TRBJ1-4, with unresolved D. The ends were cut back, 1 base at V and 7 bases at J, with 10 bases in the middle. The germline CDR1 and CDR2 sequences are SGHVS and FNYEAQ. This CDR3 is built from 14 residues. CDR3 coding DNA: TGTGCCAGCAGCTTAGGTTTTACGGGTGAAAAACTGTTTTTT. This sequence encodes CASSLGFTGEKLFF.

The chain combines TRBV5-4 with TRBJ1-1; TRBD1 might be the D (6 bases). CDR1 and CDR2 (germline): SGHNT, YYREEE (reference sequence). V was cut by 0 bases and J by 2 bases, with 17 bases left in between. The CDR3 loop spans 17 amino acids. CDR3 in DNA: TGTGCCAGCAGCTTGGGAGCCCCAGGGGCGGGTAACACTGAAGCTTTCTTT. It specifies CASSLGAPGAGNTEAFF.

V gene TRBV5-5 combines with J gene TRBJ2-1; perhaps TRBD1 as D (5 bases). Germline CDR1 and CDR2: SGHKS and YYEKEE (reference sequence). Trimming removed 1 base at V and 3 bases at J, with 11 bases between. This CDR3 is 15 amino acids long. The DNA of the CDR3 is TGTGCCAGCAGCTTGCAGGGAATGCGCTACAATGAGCAGTTCTTC. Protein product: CASSLQGMRYNEQFF. The variable domain in full, completed from reference TRBV5-5 and TRBJ2-1, reads DAGVTQSPTHLIKTRGQQVTLRCSPISGHKSVSWYQQVLGQGPQFIFQYYEKEERGRGNFPDRFSARQFPNYSSELNVNALLLGDSALYLCASSLQGMRYNEQFFGPGTRLTVL.

There are a few counts of this clone. The V gene is TRBV14, the J gene TRBJ2-5, with D unresolved. CDR1 is SGHDN and CDR2 is FVKESK in the germline V gene. The CDR3 runs to 11 residues. V was cut by 2 bases and J by 7 bases, with 5 bases left in between. CDR3 region: CASSQPRTQYF. The DNA for the CDR3 is TGTGCCAGCAGCCAACCTCGGACCCAGTACTTC.

This clone was seen more than once but under ten times. J is TRBJ2-3 and V is TRBV10-3; D is possibly TRBD2 (6 bases). V lost 2 bases and J 0 bases, leaving 9 bases between the germline ends. The CDR3 consists of 15 residues. Germline V gives CDR1 ENHRY, CDR2 SYGVKD. CDR3 nucleotides: TGTGCCATCAGTGAGGGGGGGACTAGCACAGATACGCAGTATTTT. This translates into CAISEGGTSTDTQYF.

This clone has more than one count but fewer than ten. The J gene is TRBJ2-3, the V gene TRBV7-2; 7 nucleotides agree with TRBD2. Germline CDR1 reads SGHTA; CDR2 reads FQGNSA. The CDR3 is made up of 15 amino acids. V lost 0 bases and J lost 0; bases outside the gene matches: 0. Here the CDR3 reads CASSLARGSTDTQYF. The DNA of the CDR3 is TGTGCCAGCAGCTTAGCGCGGGGGAGCACAGATACGCAGTATTTT.

This clone was observed a few times. The chain couples TRBV28 to TRBJ1-2, with 8 bases fitting TRBD1. CDR1 and CDR2 from the germline V gene are MDHEN and SYDVKM. This CDR3 contains 16 residues. The junction had 19 bases not matched to a gene; V was cut back by 8 bases and J by 8 bases. The CDR3 reads CASSPPTGEGYRGYTF. The CDR3 region has the DNA TGTGCCAGCTCCCCCCCGACAGGGGAGGGCTATAGGGGCTACACCTTC.

This clone was counted only a few times. The rearrangement uses TRBV7-7 and TRBJ2-5, with a possible D match to TRBD1 (5 bases). CDR3 length equals 14 residues. Germline CDR1 reads SSHAT; CDR2 reads FNYEAQ (reference sequence). Trimming stripped 1 base from V and 1 base from J, with 7 bases between. The CDR3: CASSLGGSQETQYF. The CDR3 region has the DNA TGTGCCAGCAGCTTAGGGGGCAGCCAAGAGACCCAGTACTTC.

The CDR3 coding sequence is TGTGCCAGCTCACCTGACACCTCCGAGCAGTACTTC. This gives the protein CASSPDTSEQYF. The gene calls are TRBV18 and TRBJ2-7; D remains unclear. V shed 3 bases and J shed 6 bases, with 9 bases lying between them. The CDR3 sequence is 12 residues long. Germline assignment: CDR1 KGHSH and CDR2 LQKENI.

This clone was detected only a few times. The chain joins TRBV2 to TRBJ2-1; 8 bases map to TRBD2. Germline-derived CDR1 and CDR2 are SNHLY and FYNNEI. This CDR3 spans 16 amino acids. V shed 7 bases and J 4 bases; nucleotides not matched to a gene: 12. CDR3 sequence: CASKSRSSGRYNEQFF. CDR3 coding DNA: TGTGCCAGCAAGAGTCGATCTAGCGGGCGATACAATGAGCAGTTCTTC.

This clone was picked up a small number of times. This chain connects TRBV29-1 to TRBJ1-2; 10 bases fit TRBD1. Germline loops: CDR1 SQVTM, CDR2 ANQGSEA. The CDR3 loop spans 14 amino acids. With V trimmed by 2 bases and J by 6 bases, 6 bases remained unmatched. The CDR3: CSVETTGGVDGYTF. The CDR3 DNA reads TGCAGCGTTGAAACGACAGGGGGCGTCGATGGCTACACCTTC.

J is TRBJ1-4 and V is TRBV28; tentative D call: TRBD1 (6 bases). The CDR3 is made up of 15 amino acids. CDR1 MDHEN and CDR2 SYDVKM come from the germline V gene. The ends were cut back, 5 bases at V and 6 bases at J, with 16 bases in the middle. The CDR3 is CASSQRQVGYEKLFF. The CDR3 nucleotides read TGTGCCAGCAGTCAGCGACAGGTCGGGTATGAAAAACTGTTTTTT. Using reference TRBV28 and TRBJ1-4 for the parts outside the CDR3, the full variable domain is DVKVTQSSRYLVKRTGEKVFLECVQDMDHENMFWYRQDPGLGLRLIYFSYDVKMKEKGDIPEGYSVSREKKERFSLILESASTNQTSMYLCASSQRQVGYEKLFFGSGTQLSVL.

This clone was observed a few times. V usage is TRBV5-1 and J usage is TRBJ2-3, with D hard to call. From germline, CDR1 is SGHRS and CDR2 YFSETQ. The CDR3 contains 14 residues. V was cut by 0 bases and J by 2 bases, with 7 bases left in between. The CDR3 protein is CASSLAQNTDTQYF. The CDR3, as DNA: TGCGCCAGCAGCTTGGCTCAGAACACAGATACGCAGTATTTT.

This clone occurred a few times. The chain combines TRBV5-1 with TRBJ1-1, with D unresolved. Trimming stripped 0 bases from V and 4 bases from J, with 10 bases between. The germline CDR1 and CDR2 sequences are SGHRS and YFSETQ. This CDR3 has 14 residues. The CDR3, as DNA: TGCGCCAGCAGCTTGGCCTTAAGCGCCACTGAAGCTTTCTTT. Translating gives CASSLALSATEAFF. Full variable domain (remainder filled in from reference TRBV5-1 and TRBJ1-1): KAGVTQTPRYLIKTRGQQVTLSCSPISGHRSVSWYQQTPGQGLQFLFEYFSETQRNKGNFPGRFSGRQFSNSRSEMNVSTLELGDSALYLCASSLALSATEAFFGQGTRLTVV.